The clone carrying this T cell receptor beta chain was seen at least ten times. In germline, CDR1 is DFQATT, CDR2 SNEGSKA (reference sequence). This CDR3 spans 14 amino acids. V was pared by 5 bases and J by 7 bases, with 10 bases of the junction left unmatched. This entry belongs to a study of neurological immune-mediated disorders. TCRdb recomputed calls from the 5' RACE reads with MiXCR, one row per CDR3 protein. In the table there are over 45,000 distinct CDR3 sequences, approximately 2.8% of which are singletons. The TCR comes from a woman aged 45-60 years with multiple sclerosis. The chain uses TRBV20-1 and TRBJ2-1; 8 bases line up with TRBD2. Source material: PBMCs. CDR3 amino acids: CSAPGRGTLNEQFF. CDR3 bases: TGCAGTGCTCCCGGGAGGGGCACGCTTAATGAGCAGTTCTTC.